This TCR beta chain was recorded in a study of blood T cell repertoires in COVID-19. Across the whole study: Both acute and convalescent COVID-19 samples were obtained from the United States, Italy and Spain. The cDNA or gDNA used as material had been derived from T cells, B-cell-depleted T cells, or PBMCs.

As processed by the authors: Reference gene primer amplification gave estimated nucleated cell counts. The data were produced by immunoSEQ multiplex PCR, yet TCRdb's version contains in-frame clones alone and is incomplete. That table furnishes V, J and clone size, whereas the DNA furnished D and trimming. The sample contains a few hundred thousand clones, 88% of which appear only once. From germline, CDR1 is MNHNS and CDR2 SASEGT. The length of the CDR3 is 13 residues. V lost 0 bases, J lost 7 bases, and 2 bases stayed unmatched. The specimen was peripheral blood. This sequence joins TRBV6-1 and TRBJ1-2, with 7 bases identical to TRBD1. The sequence was obtained from a man aged 60 to 75 who had recovered from COVID-19. The CDR3 sequence: CASSEAQGSGYTF. CDR3 DNA: TGTGCCAGCAGTGAAGCACAGGGGAGTGGCTACACCTTC.